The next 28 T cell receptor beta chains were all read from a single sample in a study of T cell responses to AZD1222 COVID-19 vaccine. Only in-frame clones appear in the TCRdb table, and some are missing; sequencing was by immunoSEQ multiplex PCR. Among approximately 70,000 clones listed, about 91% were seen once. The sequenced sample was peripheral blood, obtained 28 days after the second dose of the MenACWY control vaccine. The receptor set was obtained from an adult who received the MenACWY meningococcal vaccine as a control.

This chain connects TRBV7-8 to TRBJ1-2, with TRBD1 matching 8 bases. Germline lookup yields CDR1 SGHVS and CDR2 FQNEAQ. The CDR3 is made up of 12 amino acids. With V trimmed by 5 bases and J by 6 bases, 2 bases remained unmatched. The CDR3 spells CASSRDRHGYTF. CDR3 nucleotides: TGTGCCAGCAGCCGGGACAGGCATGGCTACACCTTC.

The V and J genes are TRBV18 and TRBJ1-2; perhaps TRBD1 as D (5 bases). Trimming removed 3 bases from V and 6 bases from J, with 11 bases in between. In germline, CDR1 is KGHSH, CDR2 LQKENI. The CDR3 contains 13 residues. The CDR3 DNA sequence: TGTGCCAGCTCACCCACCGGGGGGGATGGCTACACCTTC. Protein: CASSPTGGDGYTF.

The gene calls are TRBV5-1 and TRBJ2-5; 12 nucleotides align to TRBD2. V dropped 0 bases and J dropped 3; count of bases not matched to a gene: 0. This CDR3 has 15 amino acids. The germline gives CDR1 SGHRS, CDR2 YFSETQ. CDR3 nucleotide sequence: TGCGCCAGCAGCTTGGGGACTAGCGGGGAAGAGACCCAGTACTTC. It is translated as CASSLGTSGEETQYF.

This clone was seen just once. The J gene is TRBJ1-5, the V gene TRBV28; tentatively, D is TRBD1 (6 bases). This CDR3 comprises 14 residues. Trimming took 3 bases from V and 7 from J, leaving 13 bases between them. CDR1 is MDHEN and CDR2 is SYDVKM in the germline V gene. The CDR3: CASSFRGDGQPQHF. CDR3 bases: TGTGCCAGCAGTTTTAGGGGGGACGGCCAGCCCCAGCATTTT.

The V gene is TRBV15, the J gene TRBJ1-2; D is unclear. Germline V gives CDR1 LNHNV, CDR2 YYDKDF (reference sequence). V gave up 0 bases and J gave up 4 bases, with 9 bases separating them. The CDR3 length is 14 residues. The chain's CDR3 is CATSRDPAGYGYTF. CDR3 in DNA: TGTGCCACCAGCAGAGACCCGGCGGGCTATGGCTACACCTTC.

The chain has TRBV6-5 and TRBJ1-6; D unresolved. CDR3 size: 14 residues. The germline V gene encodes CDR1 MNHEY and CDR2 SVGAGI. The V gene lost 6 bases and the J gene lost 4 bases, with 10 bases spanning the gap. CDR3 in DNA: TGTGCCAGCAGAACTGGACCGTATAATTCACCCCTCCACTTT. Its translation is CASRTGPYNSPLHF.

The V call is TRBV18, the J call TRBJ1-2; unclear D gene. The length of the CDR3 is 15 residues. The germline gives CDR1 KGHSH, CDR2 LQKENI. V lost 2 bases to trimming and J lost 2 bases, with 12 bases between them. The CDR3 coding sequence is TGTGCCAGCTCACCATCCCCCCAGGTGAACTATGGCTACACCTTC. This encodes CASSPSPQVNYGYTF.

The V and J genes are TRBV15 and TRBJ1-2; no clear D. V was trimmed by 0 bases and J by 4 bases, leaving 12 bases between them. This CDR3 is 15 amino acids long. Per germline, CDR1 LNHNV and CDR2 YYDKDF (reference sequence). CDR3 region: CATSRDRGNSYGYTF. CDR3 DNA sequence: TGTGCCACCAGCAGAGATCGAGGGAATAGCTATGGCTACACCTTC. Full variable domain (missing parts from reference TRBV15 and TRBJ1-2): DAMVIQNPRYQVTQFGKPVTLSCSQTLNHNVMYWYQQKSSQAPKLLFHYYDKDFNNEADTPDNFQSRRPNTSFCFLDIRSPGLGDTAMYLCATSRDRGNSYGYTFGSGTRLTVV.

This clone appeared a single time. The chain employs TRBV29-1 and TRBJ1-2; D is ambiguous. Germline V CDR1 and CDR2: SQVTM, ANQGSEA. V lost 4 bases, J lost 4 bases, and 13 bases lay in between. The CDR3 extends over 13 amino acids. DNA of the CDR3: TGCAGCGTTGCACCCCAGTCCTTCTATGGCTACACCTTC. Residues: CSVAPQSFYGYTF.

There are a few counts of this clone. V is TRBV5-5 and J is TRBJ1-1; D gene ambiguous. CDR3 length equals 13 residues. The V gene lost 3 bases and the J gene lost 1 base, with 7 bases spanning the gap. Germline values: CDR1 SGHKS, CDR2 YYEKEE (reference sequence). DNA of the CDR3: TGTGCCAGCAGCTCCACAGCGAACACTGAAGCTTTCTTT. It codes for CASSSTANTEAFF.

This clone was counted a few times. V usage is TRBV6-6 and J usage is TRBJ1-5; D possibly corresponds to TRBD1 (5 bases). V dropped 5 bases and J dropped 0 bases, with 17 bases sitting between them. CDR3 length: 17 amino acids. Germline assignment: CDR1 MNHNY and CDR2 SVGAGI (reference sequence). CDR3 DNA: TGTGCCAGCAGTCCGAGCAGACCTCAGGGTAGCAATCAGCCCCAGCATTTT. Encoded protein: CASSPSRPQGSNQPQHF.

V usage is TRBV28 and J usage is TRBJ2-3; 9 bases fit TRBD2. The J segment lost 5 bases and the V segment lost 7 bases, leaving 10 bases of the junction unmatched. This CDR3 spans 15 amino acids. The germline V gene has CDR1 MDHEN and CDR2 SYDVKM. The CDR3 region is CASTAAGGLKDTQYF. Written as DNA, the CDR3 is TGTGCCAGCACCGCGGCGGGGGGGCTTAAAGATACGCAGTATTTT.

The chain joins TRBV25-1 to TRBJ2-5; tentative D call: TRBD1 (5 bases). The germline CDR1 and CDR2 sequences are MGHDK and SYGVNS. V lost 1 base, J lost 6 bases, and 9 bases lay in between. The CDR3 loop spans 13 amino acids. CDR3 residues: CASSESGRQTQYF. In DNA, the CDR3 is TGTGCCAGCAGTGAATCAGGGCGGCAGACCCAGTACTTC.

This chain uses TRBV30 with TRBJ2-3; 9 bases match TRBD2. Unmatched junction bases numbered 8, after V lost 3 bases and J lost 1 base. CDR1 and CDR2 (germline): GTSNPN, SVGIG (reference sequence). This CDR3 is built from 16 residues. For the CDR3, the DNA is TGTGCCTGGAGCGAAGGACTAGCGCCAGGCACAGATACGCAGTATTTT. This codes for CAWSEGLAPGTDTQYF.

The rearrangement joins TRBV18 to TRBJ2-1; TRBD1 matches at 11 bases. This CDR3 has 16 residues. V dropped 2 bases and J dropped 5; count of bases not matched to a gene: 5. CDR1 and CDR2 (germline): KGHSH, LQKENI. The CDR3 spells CASSPGQGAIDNEQFF. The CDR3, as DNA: TGTGCCAGCTCACCAGGACAGGGGGCGATTGACAATGAGCAGTTCTTC.

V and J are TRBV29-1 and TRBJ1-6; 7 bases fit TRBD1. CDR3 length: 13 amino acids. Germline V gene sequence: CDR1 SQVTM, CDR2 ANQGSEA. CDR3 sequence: CSCRDSFNSPLHF. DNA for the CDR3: TGCAGTTGCCGGGACAGCTTTAATTCACCCCTCCACTTT. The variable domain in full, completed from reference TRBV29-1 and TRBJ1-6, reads SAVISQKPSRDICQRGTSLTIQCQVDSQVTMMFWYRQQPGQSLTLIATANQGSEATYESGFVIDKFPISRPNLTFSTLTVSNMSPEDSSIYLCSCRDSFNSPLHFGNGTRLTVT.

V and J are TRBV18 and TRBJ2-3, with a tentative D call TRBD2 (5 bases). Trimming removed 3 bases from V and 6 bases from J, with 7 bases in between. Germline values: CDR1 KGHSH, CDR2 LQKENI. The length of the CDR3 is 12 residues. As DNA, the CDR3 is TGTGCCAGCTCACCTACGGGGGATACGCAGTATTTT. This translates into CASSPTGDTQYF.

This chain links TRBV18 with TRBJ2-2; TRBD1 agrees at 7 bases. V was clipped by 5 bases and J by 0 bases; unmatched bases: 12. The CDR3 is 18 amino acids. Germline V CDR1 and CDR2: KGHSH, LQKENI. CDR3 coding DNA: TGTGCCAGCTCATACGCCCGGGACAGATCGTCGAACACCGGGGAGCTGTTTTTT. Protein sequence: CASSYARDRSSNTGELFF.

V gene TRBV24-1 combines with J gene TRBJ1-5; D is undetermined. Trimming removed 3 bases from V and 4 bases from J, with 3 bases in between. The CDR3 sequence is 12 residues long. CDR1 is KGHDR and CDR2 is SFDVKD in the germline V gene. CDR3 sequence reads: CATSDRNQPQHF. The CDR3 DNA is TGTGCCACCAGTGATAGGAATCAGCCCCAGCATTTT.

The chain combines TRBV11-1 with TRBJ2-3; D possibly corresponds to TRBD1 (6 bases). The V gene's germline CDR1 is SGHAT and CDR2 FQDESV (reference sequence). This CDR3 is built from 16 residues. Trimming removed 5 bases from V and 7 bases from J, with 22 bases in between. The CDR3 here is CASSPGQSATGYTQYF. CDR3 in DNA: TGTGCCAGCAGCCCCGGACAGTCCGCCACTGGATATACGCAGTATTTT.

The CDR3 is CASSQEAGSLSNQPQHF. In DNA form, the CDR3 reads TGTGCCAGCAGCCAAGAAGCGGGTTCGCTTAGCAATCAGCCCCAGCATTTT. The rearrangement links TRBV4-2 to TRBJ1-5, with D unclear. CDR1 and CDR2 from the germline V gene are LGHNA and YNFKEQ. V shed 0 bases and J shed 0 bases, with 12 bases lying between them. The CDR3 loop spans 17 amino acids.

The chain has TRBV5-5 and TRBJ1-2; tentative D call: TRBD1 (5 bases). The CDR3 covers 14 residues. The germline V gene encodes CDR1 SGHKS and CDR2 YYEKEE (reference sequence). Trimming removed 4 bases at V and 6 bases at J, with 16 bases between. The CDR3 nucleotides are TGTGCCAGCAGCATGCATAGGGGAAAGGATGGCTACACCTTC. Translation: CASSMHRGKDGYTF.

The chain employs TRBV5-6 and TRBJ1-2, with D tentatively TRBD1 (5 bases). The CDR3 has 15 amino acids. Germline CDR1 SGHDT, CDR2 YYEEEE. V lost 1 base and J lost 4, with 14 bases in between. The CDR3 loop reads CASSLWSGIGYGYTF. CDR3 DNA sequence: TGTGCCAGCAGCTTGTGGTCAGGGATAGGCTATGGCTACACCTTC.

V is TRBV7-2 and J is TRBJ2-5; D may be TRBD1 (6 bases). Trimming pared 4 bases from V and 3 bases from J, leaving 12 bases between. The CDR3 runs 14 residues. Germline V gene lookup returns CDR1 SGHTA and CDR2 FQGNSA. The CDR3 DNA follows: TGTGCCAGCAGCTCCGGACAGATTGAAGAGACCCAGTACTTC. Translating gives CASSSGQIEETQYF.

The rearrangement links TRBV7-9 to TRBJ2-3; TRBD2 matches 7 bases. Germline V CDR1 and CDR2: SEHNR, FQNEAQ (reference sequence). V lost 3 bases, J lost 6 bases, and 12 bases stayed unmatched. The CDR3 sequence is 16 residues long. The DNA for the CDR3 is TGTGCCAGCAGCTTGGGAGGGCGCTGGCTGGCCGATACGCAGTATTTT. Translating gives CASSLGGRWLADTQYF.

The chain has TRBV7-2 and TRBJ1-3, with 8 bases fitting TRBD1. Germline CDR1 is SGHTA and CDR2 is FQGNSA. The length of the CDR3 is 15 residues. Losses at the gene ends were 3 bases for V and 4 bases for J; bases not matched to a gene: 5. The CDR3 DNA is TGTGCCAGCAGCTTTGGGACAGGCAAAGGAAACACCATATATTTT. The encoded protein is CASSFGTGKGNTIYF.

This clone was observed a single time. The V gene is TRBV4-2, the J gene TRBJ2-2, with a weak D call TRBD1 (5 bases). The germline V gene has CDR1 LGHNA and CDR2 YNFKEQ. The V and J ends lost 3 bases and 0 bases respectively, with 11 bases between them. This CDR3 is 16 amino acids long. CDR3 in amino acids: CASSHREFPNTGELFF. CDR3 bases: TGTGCCAGCAGCCACAGGGAATTTCCGAACACCGGGGAGCTGTTTTTT.

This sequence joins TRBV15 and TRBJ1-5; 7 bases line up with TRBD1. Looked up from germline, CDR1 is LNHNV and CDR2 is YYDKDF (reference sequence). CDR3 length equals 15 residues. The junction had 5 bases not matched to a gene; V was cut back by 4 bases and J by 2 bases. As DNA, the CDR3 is TGTGCCACCAGCATAGACAGGGTAGGCAATCAGCCCCAGCATTTT. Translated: CATSIDRVGNQPQHF.